The next 23 T cell receptor beta chains were all read from a single sample in a study of blood T cells in healthy people across ages. Together with a sample-barcoded 5' primer, a J-beta primer mix was included in a second PCR lasting about 7 to 11 cycles. TCRdb fed the 5' RACE reads into MiXCR, producing one record per CDR3 protein. Seen here are about 780,000 distinct CDR3 sequences, about half observed once, and the top ten hold 15% to 20%. The sequenced material came from blood. The source of these receptors is an elderly man in good health.

CDR3 DNA sequence: TGTGCCAGCAGTACCCGGGACTACTACAATGAGCAGTTCTTC. This encodes CASSTRDYYNEQFF. V gene TRBV28 combines with J gene TRBJ2-1; TRBD2 matches 7 bases. Germline lookup yields CDR1 MDHEN and CDR2 SYDVKM. Losses at the gene ends were 5 bases for V and 3 bases for J; bases not matched to a gene: 4. The length of the CDR3 is 14 residues.

This clonotype was seen only a few times. The gene calls are TRBV7-2 and TRBJ2-1; D may match TRBD1 or TRBD2 (5 bases each). The CDR3 has 16 amino acids. Trimming took 4 bases from V and 4 from J, leaving 17 bases between them. Germline CDR1 reads SGHTA; CDR2 reads FQGNSA. The CDR3 protein is CASSSPGRAIYNEQFF. The CDR3 DNA reads TGTGCCAGCAGCTCACCGGGACGAGCGATATACAATGAGCAGTTCTTC.

The V gene is TRBV20-1, the J gene TRBJ1-1; D remains ambiguous. The CDR3 has 16 amino acids. The V end was cut by 3 bases, the J end by 3 bases, with 20 bases between. Germline V lookup: CDR1 DFQATT, CDR2 SNEGSKA (reference sequence). CDR3 region: CSASRRDPRIDTEAFF. CDR3 DNA: TGCAGTGCTAGCCGGAGAGACCCACGCATTGACACTGAAGCTTTCTTT.

The sample holds many counts of this clonotype. The chain is built from TRBV20-1 and TRBJ2-7; tentatively, D is TRBD2 (5 bases). In germline, CDR1 is DFQATT, CDR2 SNEGSKA (reference sequence). The CDR3 is 13 residues long. CDR3: CSRWEPRNSEQYF. The CDR3 DNA reads as TGCAGCCGGTGGGAGCCACGGAACTCCGAGCAGTACTTC.

This clonotype was picked up a small number of times. The chain links TRBV24-1 to TRBJ2-3; D call uncertain. The CDR3 runs to 14 residues. CDR1 is KGHDR and CDR2 is SFDVKD in the germline V gene. Between the trimmed V and J ends, which lost 3 bases and 4 bases, there was a span of 10 bases. The CDR3: CATSDASRADTQYF. In DNA form, the CDR3 reads TGTGCCACCAGTGATGCTAGTCGGGCAGATACGCAGTATTTT.

The chain recombines TRBV9 with TRBJ2-7, with 9 positions matching TRBD1. Trimming at V came to 8 bases and at J to 3 bases, leaving 21 bases not matched to a gene. CDR3 length equals 18 residues. Germline CDR1 and CDR2: SGDLS and YYNGEE. CDR3 coding DNA: TGTGCCAGACTGCTAAAATTTGAAACAGGGGGCCCCGTCTACGAGCAGTACTTC. This encodes CARLLKFETGGPVYEQYF.

The V and J genes are TRBV12-3 or TRBV12-4 and TRBJ2-7; TRBD1 aligns across 9 bases. TRBJ2-5 matches the DNA end more closely, so the J call is doubtful. The CDR3 is made up of 16 amino acids. CDR3 sequence reads: CASQVRGTGGAETQYF. The CDR3 DNA reads as TGTGCCAGCCAAGTTAGGGGAACAGGGGGCGCTGAGACCCAGTACTTC.

This rearrangement joins TRBV7-2 to TRBJ1-1; D remains unclear. This CDR3 comprises 15 residues. Trimming removed 1 base at V and 2 bases at J, with 11 bases between. Germline V gene data show CDR1 as SGHTA and CDR2 as FQGNSA. The CDR3 here is CASSLGASGNTEAFF. In nucleotides, the CDR3 is TGTGCCAGCAGCTTAGGGGCCAGCGGAAACACTGAAGCTTTCTTT.

The chain recombines TRBV12-3 or TRBV12-4 with TRBJ2-1, with D unresolved. The CDR3 covers 12 residues. Trimming left V 7 bases short and J 6 bases short, with 10 bases between. The CDR3 protein is CASTGSLNEQFF. The CDR3 DNA reads TGTGCCAGCACCGGATCTCTCAATGAGCAGTTCTTC.

This chain uses TRBV20-1 with TRBJ2-3, with 8 bases fitting TRBD2. Trimming took 1 base from V and 1 from J; bases not matched to a gene: 10. Germline V lookup: CDR1 DFQATT, CDR2 SNEGSKA (reference sequence). The CDR3 has 17 residues. The CDR3 sequence: CSARGPLAGAGTDTQYF. CDR3 nucleotides: TGCAGTGCTAGAGGGCCGCTAGCGGGCGCCGGCACAGATACGCAGTATTTT.

The rearrangement uses TRBV11-2 and TRBJ2-1; D unresolved. The CDR3 length is 16 residues. The germline V gene encodes CDR1 SGHAT and CDR2 FQNNGV. The ends were cut back, 3 bases at V and 8 bases at J, with 20 bases in the middle. The CDR3 bases are TGTGCCAGCAGCTTGAAGGAACGAGATGGGCGGCATGAGCAGTTCTTC. It specifies CASSLKERDGRHEQFF.

V usage is TRBV4-1 and J usage is TRBJ1-5, with D possibly being TRBD1 (5 bases). Germline values: CDR1 MGHRA, CDR2 YSYEKL. V was pared by 1 base and J by 6 bases, with 19 bases between. The CDR3 contains 17 residues. CDR3 sequence reads: CASSQGWGRDGSQPQHF. Written as DNA, the CDR3 is TGCGCCAGCAGCCAAGGATGGGGCAGGGATGGTTCTCAGCCCCAGCATTTT.

This chain joins TRBV7-2 and TRBJ2-3; 9 bases agree with TRBD1. Germline lookup yields CDR1 SGHTA and CDR2 FQGNSA. This CDR3 is 15 amino acids long. The V and J ends lost 5 bases and 2 bases, in that order; junction bases with no gene match: 5. The CDR3 DNA sequence: TGTGCCAGCAGCCGACAGGGGGGCTACACAGATACGCAGTATTTT. It translates to CASSRQGGYTDTQYF.

Worth noting for this clonotype: A junction boundary mismatches the germline segment, possibly from a read error. V usage is TRBV4-2 and J usage is TRBJ2-1, with TRBD1 as a possible D gene (5 bases). CDR1 and CDR2 (germline): LGHNA, YNFKEQ. The CDR3 sequence is 14 residues long. Here the CDR3 DNA reads TGTGCCGGCAGCCAAGGGGTCTCCTACAATGAGCAGTTCTTC. Its protein product is CAGSQGVSYNEQFF.

The rearrangement joins TRBV29-1 to TRBJ2-3, with 7 nucleotides matching TRBD2. The V gene's germline CDR1 is SQVTM and CDR2 ANQGSEA. The CDR3 runs to 14 residues. V was clipped by 7 bases and J by 0 bases; unmatched bases: 7. This chain's CDR3 is CSGRAGDSTDTQYF. In DNA, the CDR3 is TGCAGCGGAAGGGCGGGAGATAGCACAGATACGCAGTATTTT.

This clonotype was observed a few times. The chain recombines TRBV7-6 with TRBJ2-5; 10 nucleotides match TRBD1. The CDR3 runs 14 residues. Per the germline V gene, CDR1 is SGHVS and CDR2 is FNYEAQ. J lost 11 bases, V lost 5 bases, and 11 bases had no gene match. CDR3 sequence reads: CASSDRQGAREQYF. As DNA, the CDR3 is TGTGCCAGCAGCGATCGACAGGGGGCAAGGGAGCAGTACTTC. The whole variable domain, remainder taken from reference TRBV7-6 and TRBJ2-5, is GAGVSQSPRYKVTKRGQDVALRCDPISGHVSLYWYRQALGQGPEFLTYFNYEAQQDKSGLPNDRFSAERPEGSISTLTIQRTEQRDSAMYRCASSDRQGAREQYFGPGTRLLVL.

The chain combines TRBV20-1 with TRBJ1-4; 9 nucleotides match TRBD1. Germline lookup yields CDR1 DFQATT and CDR2 SNEGSKA (reference sequence). The V segment lost 4 bases and the J segment 8 bases; nucleotides outside the gene matches: 5. The CDR3 totals 13 residues. CDR3 region: CSAIRQGVEKLFF. The DNA of the CDR3 is TGCAGTGCTATCCGACAGGGGGTGGAAAAACTGTTTTTT.

The V call is TRBV4-2, the J call TRBJ2-2; a possible D gene is TRBD1 (5 bases). The CDR3 runs to 16 residues. The germline V gene has CDR1 LGHNA and CDR2 YNFKEQ. Trimming left V 0 bases short and J 0 bases short, with 8 bases between. As DNA, the CDR3 is TGTGCCAGCAGCCAAGACCTAGGGGCGAACACCGGGGAGCTGTTTTTT. Translating it yields CASSQDLGANTGELFF.

This clonotype was found many times. V gene TRBV7-2 combines with J gene TRBJ2-7; 7 bases agree with TRBD1. After removal of 1 base from V and 9 bases from J, the junction contained 9 bases not matched to a gene. Germline CDR1 is SGHTA and CDR2 is FQGNSA. The CDR3 extends over 14 amino acids. CDR3 DNA: TGTGCCAGCAGCTTAGTAGTGGGGACAGATAGGCAGTACTTC. Its protein product is CASSLVVGTDRQYF.

To note about this clonotype: A junction end diverges from the germline sequence, so it may reflect a read error. The rearrangement links TRBV18 to TRBJ2-5, with D uncertain. The CDR3 is made up of 13 amino acids. Germline CDR1 and CDR2: KGHSH and LQKENI. The CDR3 nucleotides are TGTACCAGCTCACCAAACAGTCAAGAGACCCAGTACTTC. Translated: CTSSPNSQETQYF.

Comment on this clonotype: Since a much larger clone is just one base distant, this may be a read error. The CDR3 sequence is CASSVDRGTETQYF. CDR3 nucleotides: TGTGCCAGCAGCGTGGACAGGGGGACTGAGACCCAGTACTTC. The V and J genes are TRBV7-2 and TRBJ2-5; TRBD1 agrees at 10 bases. There are 14 residues in the CDR3. Germline V gives CDR1 SGHTA, CDR2 FQGNSA. The V gene end was trimmed by 5 bases and the J gene end by 5 bases; junction bases not matched to a gene: 5.

This clonotype appeared many times. The V call is TRBV20-1, the J call TRBJ2-1, with 10 bases aligning to TRBD1. Trimming cost V 5 bases and J 6 bases; bases outside gene matches: 7. There are 14 residues in the CDR3. Germline V gene sequence: CDR1 DFQATT, CDR2 SNEGSKA (reference sequence). CDR3 in amino acids: CSALSGTGVNEQFF. CDR3 in DNA: TGCAGTGCTCTATCCGGGACAGGGGTCAATGAGCAGTTCTTC.

This clonotype turned up a few times. This chain connects TRBV12-3 or TRBV12-4 to TRBJ2-7, with TRBD2 matching 10 bases. The last part of the DNA fits TRBJ2-5 better; the J call may be wrong. The CDR3 is 16 amino acids. Here the CDR3 DNA reads TGTGCCAGCAGTTTAGACTCGACTAGCGGGTATGGGACCCAGTACTTC. Protein product: CASSLDSTSGYGTQYF.